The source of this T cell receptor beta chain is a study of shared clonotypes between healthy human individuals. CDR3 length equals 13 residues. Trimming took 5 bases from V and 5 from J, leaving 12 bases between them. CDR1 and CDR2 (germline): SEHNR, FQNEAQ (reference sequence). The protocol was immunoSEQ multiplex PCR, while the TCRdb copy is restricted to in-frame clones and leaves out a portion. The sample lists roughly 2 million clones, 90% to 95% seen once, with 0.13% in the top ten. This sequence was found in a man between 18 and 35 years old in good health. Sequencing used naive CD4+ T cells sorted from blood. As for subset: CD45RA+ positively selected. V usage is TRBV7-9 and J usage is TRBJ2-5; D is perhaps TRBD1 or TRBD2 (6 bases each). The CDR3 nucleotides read TGTGCCAGCAGCCCGCGAGGGGGGGAGACCCAGTACTTC. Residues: CASSPRGGETQYF.